A single sample gave rise to the 13 T cell receptor beta chains below, sequenced in a study of blood T cells in healthy people across ages. Primed by a sample-barcoded 5' primer and a J-beta primer mix, a second PCR proceeded for about 7 to 11 cycles. Each CDR3 protein gets one entry after TCRdb re-called the 5' RACE reads with MiXCR. This sample has about 940,000 distinct CDR3 sequences; 45% to 50% occur once, and the top ten carry under 15%. Input material: blood. All receptors come from a man aged 25-40 years in good health.

This clonotype was seen many times. This chain links TRBV3-1 with TRBJ1-1, with D unclear. The V gene lost 4 bases and the J gene lost 1 base, with 13 bases spanning the gap. In germline, CDR1 is LGHDT, CDR2 YNNKEL (reference sequence). The CDR3 has 15 amino acids. As DNA, the CDR3 is TGTGCCAGCAGCCTCAGTCTCGGCCAGAACACTGAAGCTTTCTTT. Its protein product is CASSLSLGQNTEAFF.

This clonotype showed up just a few times. The rearrangement joins TRBV5-1 to TRBJ2-1, with TRBD2 as a possible D gene (6 bases). Trimming pared 7 bases from V and 9 bases from J, leaving 14 bases between. Germline lookup yields CDR1 SGHRS and CDR2 YFSETQ. The CDR3 runs 12 residues. CDR3: CASGDYGGEQFF. The CDR3 DNA sequence: TGCGCCAGCGGGGATTACGGGGGTGAGCAGTTCTTC.

V and J are TRBV12-3 or TRBV12-4 and TRBJ2-1; possible D gene TRBD2, 6 bases. Deletions cut 5 bases from V and 3 bases from J, with 14 bases between. The CDR3 is 15 amino acids. The CDR3 DNA sequence: TGTGCCAGCAGTCCCGGGGGACGAGGCTACAATGAGCAGTTCTTC. Encoded protein: CASSPGGRGYNEQFF.

The V and J genes are TRBV3-1 and TRBJ2-3; D unclear. The CDR3 has 16 amino acids. Germline V gene data show CDR1 as LGHDT and CDR2 as YNNKEL (reference sequence). With 0 bases removed from V and 3 bases from J, the gap between germline ends came to 13 bases. The CDR3 loop reads CASSQEILARTDTQYF. Here the CDR3 DNA reads TGTGCCAGCAGCCAAGAAATCTTAGCACGTACAGATACGCAGTATTTT.

The chain combines TRBV4-1 with TRBJ2-3; TRBD2 matches 16 bases. The germline CDR1 and CDR2 sequences are MGHRA and YSYEKL. V lost 4 bases, J lost 6 bases, and 7 bases stayed unmatched. CDR3 length equals 17 residues. The CDR3 DNA sequence: TGCGCCAGCAGCCGCGCGGGACTAGCGGGGGGGCCGGATACGCAGTATTTT. Its translation: CASSRAGLAGGPDTQYF.

The V call is TRBV2, the J call TRBJ2-6; the match to TRBD1 covers 7 bases. CDR1 and CDR2 from the germline V gene are SNHLY and FYNNEI. Trimming at V came to 9 bases and at J to 2 bases, leaving 4 bases not matched to a gene. This CDR3 is 14 amino acids long. The CDR3 DNA sequence: TGTGCCAGGGCAACAGGGGCTGGGGCCAACGTCCTGACTTTC. Translating gives CARATGAGANVLTF.

Concerning this clonotype itself: This sequence may be a read error, since a much larger clone differs from it by one base. The rearrangement links TRBV7-2 to TRBJ1-4; D may be TRBD1 (5 bases). The CDR3 runs to 17 residues. Trimming took off 7 bases at V and 4 bases at J, with 22 bases between the two ends. Germline V gene lookup returns CDR1 SGHTA and CDR2 FQGNSA. The CDR3 loop is CASNQQGFPSVNEKLFF. As DNA, the CDR3 is TGTGCCAGCAACCAGCAGGGTTTCCCCTCCGTTAATGAAAAACTGTTTTTT. The entire variable domain, with the rest obtained from reference TRBV7-2 and TRBJ1-4, is as follows: GAGVSQSPSNKVTEKGKDVELRCDPISGHTALYWYRQSLGQGLEFLIYFQGNSAPDKSGLPSDRFSAERTGGSVSTLTIQRTQQEDSAVYLCASNQQGFPSVNEKLFFGSGTQLSVL.

This clonotype was recorded many times. This chain joins TRBV11-3 and TRBJ2-1, with D perhaps TRBD1 or TRBD2 (5 bases each). V was pared by 6 bases and J by 10 bases, with 22 bases between. The CDR3 totals 15 residues. Germline values: CDR1 SGHNT, CDR2 YENEEA. The CDR3 DNA reads TGTGCCAGCAGTTCCGACCCGGGACCATGGAGGGAGCAGTTCTTC. It codes for CASSSDPGPWREQFF.

The genes are TRBV29-1 and TRBJ2-7, with D perhaps TRBD1 (7 bases). CDR3 length: 14 amino acids. Germline CDR1 and CDR2: SQVTM and ANQGSEA. V lost 1 base to trimming and J lost 2 bases, with 12 bases between them. This CDR3 reads CSVEVAGGTYEQYF. CDR3 sequence (DNA): TGCAGCGTTGAAGTGGCAGGGGGGACCTACGAGCAGTACTTC.

This clonotype was seen a few times. The rearrangement joins TRBV5-1 to TRBJ1-1; the D is unclear. Germline V gene data show CDR1 as SGHRS and CDR2 as YFSETQ. Trimming stripped 1 base from V and 0 bases from J, with 7 bases between. This CDR3 region has 14 residues. This chain's CDR3 is CASSLSQVNTEAFF. Written as DNA, the CDR3 is TGCGCCAGCAGCTTGAGCCAGGTGAACACTGAAGCTTTCTTT.

This clonotype has just a few counts. In DNA, the CDR3 is TGCAGTGCTCAAGTAGCGGGCACAGATACGCAGTATTTT. This gives the protein CSAQVAGTDTQYF. The chain recombines TRBV20-1 with TRBJ2-3, with D tentatively TRBD2 (6 bases). The germline V gene encodes CDR1 DFQATT and CDR2 SNEGSKA (reference sequence). The CDR3 loop spans 13 amino acids. Trimming left V 5 bases short and J 1 base short, with 10 bases between.

Of note for this clonotype: A read error may account for a junction end that differs from germline. CDR3 residues: CASSSKGYGYTF. The CDR3 DNA reads as TGTGCCAGCAGTTCAAAAGGCTATGGTTACACCTTC. The V and J genes are TRBV28 and TRBJ1-2; D is unclear. Germline CDR1 reads MDHEN; CDR2 reads SYDVKM. The CDR3 length is 12 residues.

The chain is built from TRBV5-5 and TRBJ1-5, with D tentatively TRBD1 (6 bases). The germline V gene encodes CDR1 SGHKS and CDR2 YYEKEE (reference sequence). V shed 4 bases and J shed 5 bases, with 13 bases lying between them. CDR3 length equals 14 residues. The CDR3 here is CASSPDSLYQPQHF. Here the CDR3 DNA reads TGTGCCAGCAGCCCGGACAGTCTATATCAGCCCCAGCATTTT. Full variable domain (outside the CDR3, taken from reference TRBV5-5 and TRBJ1-5): DAGVTQSPTHLIKTRGQQVTLRCSPISGHKSVSWYQQVLGQGPQFIFQYYEKEERGRGNFPDRFSARQFPNYSSELNVNALLLGDSALYLCASSPDSLYQPQHFGDGTRLSIL.